This T cell receptor beta chain was obtained from a study of OX40 agonist ivuxolimab in advanced cancers. Study-wide background: As their treatment, patients were administered ivuxolimab, an agonistic anti-OX40 (CD134) antibody.

Germline-derived CDR1 and CDR2 are WNHNN and SYGVQD (reference sequence). The V and J ends lost 0 bases and 8 bases respectively, with 20 bases between them. This CDR3 is built from 16 residues. Sequencing was performed with immunoSEQ multiplex PCR; in TCRdb, only in-frame clones are kept and a portion is missing. The sample holds tens of thousands of clones, 75% to 90% seen once. Material: CD4+ or CD8+ T cells sorted from blood, obtained in a trial of the OX40 agonist ivuxolimab. J is TRBJ2-7 and V is TRBV10-1; D is uncertain. This sequence was found in an adult with an advanced solid tumor such as melanoma, head and neck, liver or kidney cancer. The CDR3 spells CASSESQTTYPGKQYF. CDR3 nucleotide sequence: TGCGCCAGCAGTGAGTCGCAAACGACCTACCCGGGCAAGCAGTACTTC.